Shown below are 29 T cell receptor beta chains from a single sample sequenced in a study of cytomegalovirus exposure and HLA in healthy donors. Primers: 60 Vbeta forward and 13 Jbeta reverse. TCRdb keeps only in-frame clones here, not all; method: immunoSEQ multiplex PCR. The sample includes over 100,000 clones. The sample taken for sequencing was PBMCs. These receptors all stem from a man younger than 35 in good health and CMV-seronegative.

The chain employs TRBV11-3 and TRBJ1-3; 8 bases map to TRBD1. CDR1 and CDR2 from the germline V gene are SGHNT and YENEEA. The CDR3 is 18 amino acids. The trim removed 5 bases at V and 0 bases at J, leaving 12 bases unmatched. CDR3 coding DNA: TGTGCCAGCAGCCCCGCATGGGGACAGGCCCCCTCTGGAAACACCATATATTTT. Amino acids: CASSPAWGQAPSGNTIYF.

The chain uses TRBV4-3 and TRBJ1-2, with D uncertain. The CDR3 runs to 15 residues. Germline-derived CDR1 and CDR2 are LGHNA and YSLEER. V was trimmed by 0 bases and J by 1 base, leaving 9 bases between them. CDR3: CASSQEYRVNYGYTF. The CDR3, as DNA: TGCGCCAGCAGCCAAGAATACCGAGTTAACTATGGCTACACCTTC.

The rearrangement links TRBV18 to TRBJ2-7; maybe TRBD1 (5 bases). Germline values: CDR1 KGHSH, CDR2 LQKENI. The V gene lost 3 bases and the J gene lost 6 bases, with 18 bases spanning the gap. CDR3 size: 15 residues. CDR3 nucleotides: TGTGCCAGCTCACCTCAAGGACAACCGGCTGGCGAGCAGTACTTC. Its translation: CASSPQGQPAGEQYF. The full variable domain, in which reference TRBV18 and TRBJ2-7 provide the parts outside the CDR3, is NAGVMQNPRHLVRRRGQEARLRCSPMKGHSHVYWYRQLPEEGLKFMVYLQKENIIDESGMPKERFSAEFPKEGPSILRIQQVVRGDSAAYFCASSPQGQPAGEQYFGPGTRLTVT.

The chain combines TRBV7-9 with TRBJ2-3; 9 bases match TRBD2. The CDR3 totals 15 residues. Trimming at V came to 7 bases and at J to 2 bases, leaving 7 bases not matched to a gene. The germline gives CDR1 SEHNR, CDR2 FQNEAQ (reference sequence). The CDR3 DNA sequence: TGTGCCAGCACTACCGGCGGGGGGGCCACAGATACGCAGTATTTT. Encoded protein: CASTTGGGATDTQYF.

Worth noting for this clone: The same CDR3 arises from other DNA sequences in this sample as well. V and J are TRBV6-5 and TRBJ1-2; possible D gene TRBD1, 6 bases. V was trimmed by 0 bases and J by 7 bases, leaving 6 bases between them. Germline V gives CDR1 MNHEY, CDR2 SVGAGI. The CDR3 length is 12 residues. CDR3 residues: CASSYSGGGYTF. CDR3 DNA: TGTGCCAGCAGTTACTCAGGGGGTGGCTACACCTTC.

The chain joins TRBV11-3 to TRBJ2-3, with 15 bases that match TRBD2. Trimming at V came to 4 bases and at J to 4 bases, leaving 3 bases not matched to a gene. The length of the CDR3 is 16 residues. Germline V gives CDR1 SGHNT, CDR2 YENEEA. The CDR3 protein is CASSSGLAGGSDTQYF. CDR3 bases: TGTGCCAGCAGCTCCGGACTAGCGGGAGGGTCAGATACGCAGTATTTT.

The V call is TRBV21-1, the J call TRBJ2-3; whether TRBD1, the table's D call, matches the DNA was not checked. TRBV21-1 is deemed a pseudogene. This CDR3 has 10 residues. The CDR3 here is CARQTDTQYF. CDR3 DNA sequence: TGTGCCAGACAGACAGATACGCAGTATTTT.

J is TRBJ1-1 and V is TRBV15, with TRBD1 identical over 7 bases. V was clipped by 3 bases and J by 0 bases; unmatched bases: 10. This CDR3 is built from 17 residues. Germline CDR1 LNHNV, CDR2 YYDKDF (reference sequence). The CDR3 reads CATSRGRTGALNTEAFF. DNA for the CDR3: TGTGCCACCAGCAGGGGCCGGACAGGAGCTCTGAACACTGAAGCTTTCTTT.

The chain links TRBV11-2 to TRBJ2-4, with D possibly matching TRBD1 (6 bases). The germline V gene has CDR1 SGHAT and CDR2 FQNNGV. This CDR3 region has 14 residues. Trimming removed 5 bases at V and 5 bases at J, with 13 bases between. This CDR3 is CASSISGAQNIQYF. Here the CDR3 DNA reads TGTGCCAGCAGCATTTCAGGGGCCCAAAACATTCAGTACTTC.

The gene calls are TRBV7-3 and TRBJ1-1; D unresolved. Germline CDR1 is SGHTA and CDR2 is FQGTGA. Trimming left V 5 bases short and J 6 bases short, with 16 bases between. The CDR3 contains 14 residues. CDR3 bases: TGTGCCAGCAGCCTCTCCCCCGGAGAATCTGAAGCTTTCTTT. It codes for CASSLSPGESEAFF.

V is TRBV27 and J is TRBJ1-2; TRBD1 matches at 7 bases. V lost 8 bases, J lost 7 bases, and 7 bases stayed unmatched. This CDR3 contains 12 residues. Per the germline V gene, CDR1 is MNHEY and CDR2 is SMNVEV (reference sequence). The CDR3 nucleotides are TGTGCCAGCTACCGACAGGGTGGTGGCTACACCTTC. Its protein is CASYRQGGGYTF.

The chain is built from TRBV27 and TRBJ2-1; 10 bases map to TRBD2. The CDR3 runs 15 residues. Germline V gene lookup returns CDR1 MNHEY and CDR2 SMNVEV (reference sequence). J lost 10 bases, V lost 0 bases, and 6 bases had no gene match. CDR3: CASSLSGGGLAEQFF. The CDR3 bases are TGTGCCAGCAGTTTATCGGGGGGGGGACTAGCGGAGCAGTTCTTC.

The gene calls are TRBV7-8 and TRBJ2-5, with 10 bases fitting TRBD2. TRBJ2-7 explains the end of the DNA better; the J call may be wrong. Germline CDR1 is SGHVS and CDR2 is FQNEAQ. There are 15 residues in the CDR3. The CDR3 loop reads CASSLRTSGSYEQYF. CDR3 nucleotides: TGTGCCAGCAGCTTAAGGACTAGCGGCTCCTACGAGCAGTACTTC.

The CDR3 coding sequence is TGTGCCAGTAGACCCTCCCTGACAGCGAACTATGGCTACACCTTC. Its protein is CASRPSLTANYGYTF. The chain couples TRBV19 to TRBJ1-2; TRBD1 might be the D (5 bases). CDR1 and CDR2 (germline): LNHDA, SQIVND (reference sequence). The CDR3 extends over 15 amino acids. Trimming took 6 bases from V and 2 from J, leaving 16 bases between them.

CDR3 protein: CASSFSNNEQFF. The CDR3 nucleotides read TGTGCCAGCAGCTTTTCTAACAATGAGCAGTTCTTC. The chain uses TRBV5-4 and TRBJ2-1; D gene ambiguous. Trimming cost V 2 bases and J 5 bases, with 5 bases left between them. The CDR3 spans 12 residues. CDR1 and CDR2 from the germline V gene are SGHNT and YYREEE (reference sequence).

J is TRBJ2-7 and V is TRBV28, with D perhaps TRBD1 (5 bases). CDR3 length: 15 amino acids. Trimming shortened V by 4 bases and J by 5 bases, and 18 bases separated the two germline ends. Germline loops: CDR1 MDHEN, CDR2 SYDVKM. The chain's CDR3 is CASSSPGLRWNEQYF. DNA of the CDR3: TGTGCCAGCAGTTCCCCAGGGTTACGGTGGAACGAGCAGTACTTC.

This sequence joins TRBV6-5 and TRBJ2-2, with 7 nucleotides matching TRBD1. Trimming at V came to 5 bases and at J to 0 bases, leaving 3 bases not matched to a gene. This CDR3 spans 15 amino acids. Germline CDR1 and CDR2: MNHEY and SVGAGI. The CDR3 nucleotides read TGTGCCAGCAGTCGGGACAGCACGAACACCGGGGAGCTGTTTTTT. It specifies CASSRDSTNTGELFF.

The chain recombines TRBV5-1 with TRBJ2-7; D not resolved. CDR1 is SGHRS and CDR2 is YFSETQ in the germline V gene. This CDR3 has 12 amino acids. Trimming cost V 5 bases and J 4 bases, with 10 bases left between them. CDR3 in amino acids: CASSLNGYEQYF. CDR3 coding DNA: TGCGCCAGCAGTTTGAACGGTTACGAGCAGTACTTC.

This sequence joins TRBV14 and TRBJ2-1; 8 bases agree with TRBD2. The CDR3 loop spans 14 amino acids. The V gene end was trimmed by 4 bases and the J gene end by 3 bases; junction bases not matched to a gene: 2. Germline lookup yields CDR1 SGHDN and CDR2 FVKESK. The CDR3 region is CASSPSGSYNEQFF. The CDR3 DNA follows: TGTGCCAGCAGCCCCAGCGGGAGCTACAATGAGCAGTTCTTC.

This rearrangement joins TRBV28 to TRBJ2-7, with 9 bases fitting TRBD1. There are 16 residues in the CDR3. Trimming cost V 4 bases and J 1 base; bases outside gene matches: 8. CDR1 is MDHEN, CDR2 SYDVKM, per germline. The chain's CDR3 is CASSSSGTGHSYEQYF. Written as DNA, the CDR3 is TGTGCCAGCAGTTCATCCGGGACAGGGCATTCCTACGAGCAGTACTTC. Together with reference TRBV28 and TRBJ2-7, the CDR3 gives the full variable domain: DVKVTQSSRYLVKRTGEKVFLECVQDMDHENMFWYRQDPGLGLRLIYFSYDVKMKEKGDIPEGYSVSREKKERFSLILESASTNQTSMYLCASSSSGTGHSYEQYFGPGTRLTVT.

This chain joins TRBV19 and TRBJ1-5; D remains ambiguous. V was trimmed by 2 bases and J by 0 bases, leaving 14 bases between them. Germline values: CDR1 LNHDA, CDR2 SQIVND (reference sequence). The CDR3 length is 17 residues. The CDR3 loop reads CASSISLAAVSNQPQHF. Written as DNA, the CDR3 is TGTGCCAGTAGTATATCCCTGGCGGCAGTTAGCAATCAGCCCCAGCATTTT.

The DNA for the CDR3 is TGTGCCAGCAGCTTTAACCGCGATAAGGAGCAGTTCTTC. Its protein is CASSFNRDKEQFF. The rearrangement links TRBV7-2 to TRBJ2-1; D gene ambiguous. Germline V lookup: CDR1 SGHTA, CDR2 FQGNSA. Trimming pared 3 bases from V and 10 bases from J, leaving 13 bases between. This CDR3 has 13 residues.

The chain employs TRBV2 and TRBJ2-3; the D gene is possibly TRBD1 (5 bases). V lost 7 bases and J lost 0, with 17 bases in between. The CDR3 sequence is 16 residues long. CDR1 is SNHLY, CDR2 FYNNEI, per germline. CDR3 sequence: CASNGALTESTDTQYF. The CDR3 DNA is TGTGCCAGCAACGGTGCTTTGACAGAAAGCACAGATACGCAGTATTTT.

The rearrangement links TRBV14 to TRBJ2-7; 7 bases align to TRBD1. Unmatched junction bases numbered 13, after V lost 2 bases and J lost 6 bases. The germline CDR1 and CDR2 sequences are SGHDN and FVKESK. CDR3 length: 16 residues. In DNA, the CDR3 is TGTGCCAGCAGCCAACATAACAGGGGCCACGTAACCGAGCAGTACTTC. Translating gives CASSQHNRGHVTEQYF.

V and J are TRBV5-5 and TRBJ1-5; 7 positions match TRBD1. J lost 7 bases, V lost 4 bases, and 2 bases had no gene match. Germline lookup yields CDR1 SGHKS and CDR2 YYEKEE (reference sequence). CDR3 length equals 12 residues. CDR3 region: CASSGDSQPQHF. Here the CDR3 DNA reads TGTGCCAGCAGCGGGGACAGCCAGCCCCAGCATTTT.

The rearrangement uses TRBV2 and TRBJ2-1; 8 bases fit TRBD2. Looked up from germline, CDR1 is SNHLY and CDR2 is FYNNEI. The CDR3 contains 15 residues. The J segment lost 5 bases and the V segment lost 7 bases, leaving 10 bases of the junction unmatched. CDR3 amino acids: CASMDPGGRNNEQFF. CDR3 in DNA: TGTGCCAGCATGGACCCGGGGGGGCGAAACAATGAGCAGTTCTTC.

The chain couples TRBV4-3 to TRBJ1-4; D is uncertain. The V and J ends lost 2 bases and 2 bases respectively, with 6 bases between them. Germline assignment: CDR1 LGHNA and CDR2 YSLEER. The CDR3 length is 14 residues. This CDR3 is CASSQYSTNEKLFF. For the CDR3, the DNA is TGCGCCAGCAGCCAATACAGCACTAATGAAAAACTGTTTTTT.

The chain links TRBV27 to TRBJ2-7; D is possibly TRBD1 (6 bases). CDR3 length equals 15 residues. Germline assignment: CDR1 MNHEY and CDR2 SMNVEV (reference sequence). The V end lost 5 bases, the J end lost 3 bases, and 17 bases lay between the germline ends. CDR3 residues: CASSVLAGEYYEQYF. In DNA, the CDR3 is TGTGCCAGCAGTGTACTGGCAGGGGAATACTACGAGCAGTACTTC.

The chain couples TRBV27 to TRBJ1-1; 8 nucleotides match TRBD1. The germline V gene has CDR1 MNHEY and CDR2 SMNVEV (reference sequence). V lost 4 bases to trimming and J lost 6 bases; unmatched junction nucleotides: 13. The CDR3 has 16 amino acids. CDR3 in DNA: TGTGCCAGCAGTTACAGGGGGGGCTTTTTTGGCCCTGAAGCTTTCTTT. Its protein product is CASSYRGGFFGPEAFF.